One and the same sample provided the 25 T cell receptor beta chains below, sequenced in a study of response to subunit inactivated influenza vaccine. TCRdb processed the RT-PCR reads anew with MiXCR; each CDR3 protein has one entry. In the table there are about 480,000 distinct CDR3 sequences, under 15% of which are singletons. This sample comprised PBMCs from blood, obtained around seven weeks after vaccination. Receptor source: a man aged 50 or older who received an inactivated influenza vaccine.

This clonotype was detected ten times or more. The rearrangement joins TRBV20-1 to TRBJ2-5; D gene ambiguous. Germline V gives CDR1 DFQATT, CDR2 SNEGSKA (reference sequence). CDR3 size: 14 residues. Trimming cost V 0 bases and J 5 bases, with 13 bases left between them. The CDR3 nucleotides read TGCAGTGCTAGAGATTCAAGGCAGTCGGAGACCCAGTACTTC. Its protein product is CSARDSRQSETQYF.

Points on this clonotype: One junction end disagrees with the germline gene, perhaps due to a read error. CDR3: CASSLGGNTKAFF. The CDR3 DNA is TGTGCCAGCAGCTTAGGAGGGAACACTAAAGCTTTCTTT. This chain links TRBV7-2 with TRBJ1-1; no clear D gene. The CDR3 totals 13 residues. Germline V gene lookup returns CDR1 SGHTA and CDR2 FQGNSA.

The chain is built from TRBV7-2 and TRBJ1-2; 7 bases agree with TRBD1. This CDR3 spans 15 amino acids. Germline CDR1 and CDR2: SGHTA and FQGNSA. With V trimmed by 5 bases and J by 6 bases, 12 bases remained unmatched. This chain's CDR3 is CASSDPPTGNNGYTF. CDR3 bases: TGTGCCAGCAGCGATCCACCGACAGGGAATAATGGCTACACCTTC.

A few counts support this clonotype. This rearrangement joins TRBV7-2 to TRBJ2-2, with 8 positions matching TRBD1. The V gene end was trimmed by 5 bases and the J gene end by 8 bases; junction bases not matched to a gene: 7. The CDR3 has 14 amino acids. The germline V gene has CDR1 SGHTA and CDR2 FQGNSA. CDR3 sequence reads: CASSRPQGEGELFF. CDR3 sequence (DNA): TGTGCCAGCAGCCGACCACAGGGGGAGGGGGAGCTGTTTTTT.

J is TRBJ2-3 and V is TRBV5-1, with TRBD2 matching 12 bases. V lost 7 bases, J lost 0 bases, and 3 bases stayed unmatched. CDR3 length: 15 amino acids. Per the germline V gene, CDR1 is SGHRS and CDR2 is YFSETQ. CDR3 sequence reads: CASLLAGGSTDTQYF. CDR3 coding DNA: TGCGCCAGCTTACTAGCGGGGGGCAGCACAGATACGCAGTATTTT.

This clonotype was counted between two and nine times. This chain links TRBV5-6 with TRBJ2-3; maybe TRBD2 (6 bases). CDR1 SGHDT and CDR2 YYEEEE come from the germline V gene. V shed 9 bases and J shed 1 base, with 15 bases lying between them. The CDR3 length is 14 residues. In DNA, the CDR3 is TGTGCCACCTCGGGGTGGGGGGGCACAGATACGCAGTATTTT. Translation gives CATSGWGGTDTQYF.

This clonotype has a handful of counts. V and J are TRBV5-1 and TRBJ2-5, with TRBD2 identical over 7 bases. There are 18 residues in the CDR3. Losses at the gene ends were 0 bases for V and 1 base for J; bases not matched to a gene: 12. Germline V lookup: CDR1 SGHRS, CDR2 YFSETQ. In DNA, the CDR3 is TGCGCCAGCAGCTTGGAAAGGATTCTAGCGGATGCCCAAGAGACCCAGTACTTC. As protein: CASSLERILADAQETQYF.

The chain uses TRBV6-2 or TRBV6-3 and TRBJ2-7; the D gene could be TRBD1 or TRBD2 (5 bases each). Germline assignment: CDR1 MNHEY and CDR2 SVGEGT. The ends were cut back, 7 bases at V and 3 bases at J, with 13 bases in the middle. The CDR3 has 13 amino acids. DNA for the CDR3: TGTGCCAGCAAGCCCGGGACCTACTACGAGCAGTACTTC. Encoded protein: CASKPGTYYEQYF.

This clonotype occurred a few times. This chain connects TRBV9 to TRBJ2-1, with a possible D match to TRBD2 (7 bases). This CDR3 comprises 16 residues. The germline gives CDR1 SGDLS, CDR2 YYNGEE. Trimming removed 0 bases at V and 0 bases at J, with 10 bases between. The CDR3 DNA follows: TGTGCCAGCAGCGTAGGGGGGGGGCCCTCCTACAATGAGCAGTTCTTC. Translation: CASSVGGGPSYNEQFF. The whole variable domain, remainder taken from reference TRBV9 and TRBJ2-1, is DSGVTQTPKHLITATGQRVTLRCSPRSGDLSVYWYQQSLDQGLQFLIQYYNGEERAKGNILERFSAQQFPDLHSELNLSSLELGDSALYFCASSVGGGPSYNEQFFGPGTRLTVL.

This clonotype appeared many times. The rearrangement uses TRBV4-3 and TRBJ2-1; no clear D. The germline CDR1 and CDR2 sequences are LGHNA and YSLEER. V was clipped by 0 bases and J by 0 bases, with 12 bases between them. The CDR3 extends over 17 amino acids. The DNA of the CDR3 is TGCGCCAGCAGCCAAGAAAGTATTAGCCTCTCCTACAATGAGCAGTTCTTC. Encoded protein: CASSQESISLSYNEQFF.

The J gene is TRBJ1-1, the V gene TRBV7-8; D gene ambiguous. Germline CDR1 is SGHVS and CDR2 is FQNEAQ. Deletions cut 1 base from V and 1 base from J, with 10 bases between. The CDR3 has 15 amino acids. CDR3 nucleotide sequence: TGTGCCAGCAGCTTAGAGGCGTTGGGGAACACTGAAGCTTTCTTT. Translating it yields CASSLEALGNTEAFF.

The chain links TRBV4-2 to TRBJ2-3, with D perhaps TRBD2 (7 bases). Deletions cut 4 bases from V and 0 bases from J, with 11 bases between. Looked up from germline, CDR1 is LGHNA and CDR2 is YNFKEQ. CDR3 length: 15 amino acids. This CDR3 reads CASSRAGASTDTQYF. The DNA of the CDR3 is TGTGCCAGCAGCCGGGCGGGGGCCAGCACAGATACGCAGTATTTT.

With respect to this clonotype: One end of the junction is discordant with germline, which a read error may explain. Here the CDR3 reads CASGLAALQETQYF. In DNA, the CDR3 is TGCGCCAGCGGCTTGGCGGCACTCCAAGAGACCCAGTACTTC. The chain has TRBV5-1 and TRBJ2-5; D gene uncertain. CDR1 and CDR2 (germline): SGHRS, YFSETQ. The CDR3 runs to 14 residues.

Only a few counts were recorded for this clonotype. J is TRBJ2-1 and V is TRBV7-2, with D perhaps matching TRBD2 (6 bases). Germline-derived CDR1 and CDR2 are SGHTA and FQGNSA. Trimming pared 8 bases from V and 5 bases from J, leaving 19 bases between. The CDR3 runs 15 residues. In nucleotides, the CDR3 is TGTGCCAGCGCAAGTGTAGGACTAAAGAACAATGAGCAGTTCTTC. Translating gives CASASVGLKNNEQFF.

The chain has TRBV9 and TRBJ2-6; D is possibly TRBD2 (6 bases). Germline loops: CDR1 SGDLS, CDR2 YYNGEE. The CDR3 covers 17 residues. V was trimmed by 3 bases and J by 0 bases, leaving 13 bases between them. This chain's CDR3 is CASSAGLASSGANVLTF. For the CDR3, the DNA is TGTGCCAGCAGCGCGGGACTCGCCAGCTCTGGGGCCAACGTCCTGACTTTC.

Written as DNA, the CDR3 is TGTGCCAGCAGCCGGACGGCCCAAGAGACCCAGTACTTC. Residues: CASSRTAQETQYF. The V and J genes are TRBV7-3 and TRBJ2-5, with D uncertain. Germline V lookup: CDR1 SGHTA, CDR2 FQGTGA. The CDR3 is 13 amino acids. V lost 5 bases and J 1 base, leaving 8 bases between the germline ends.

The rearrangement links TRBV20-1 to TRBJ2-5, with D perhaps matching TRBD2 (7 bases). Per germline, CDR1 DFQATT and CDR2 SNEGSKA (reference sequence). The CDR3 has 14 residues. V was trimmed by 3 bases and J by 2 bases, leaving 13 bases between them. For the CDR3, the DNA is TGCAGTGCTAGGGGAGGGGGGGGACAAGAGACCCAGTACTTC. This translates into CSARGGGGQETQYF.

The genes are TRBV12-3 or TRBV12-4 and TRBJ1-2, with 8 nucleotides matching TRBD1. There are 13 residues in the CDR3. The V gene end was trimmed by 4 bases and the J gene end by 8 bases; junction bases not matched to a gene: 6. CDR3 amino acids: CASSSLDRVGYTF. The CDR3, as DNA: TGTGCCAGCAGTTCCCTGGACAGGGTCGGCTACACCTTC.

V usage is TRBV20-1 and J usage is TRBJ2-3; D tentatively fits TRBD1 or TRBD2 (5 bases each). Trimming removed 3 bases from V and 2 bases from J, with 12 bases in between. There are 14 residues in the CDR3. Germline V CDR1 and CDR2: DFQATT, SNEGSKA (reference sequence). CDR3 DNA: TGCAGTGCTAGGGTTGGGGGATCCACAGATACGCAGTATTTT. Its protein is CSARVGGSTDTQYF.

This chain connects TRBV5-1 to TRBJ2-7; TRBD2 is a possible D gene (6 bases). The CDR3 contains 15 residues. The V end lost 1 base, the J end lost 2 bases, and 13 bases lay between the germline ends. CDR1 and CDR2 from the germline V gene are SGHRS and YFSETQ. The CDR3 region has the DNA TGCGCCAGCAGCTTGTCCGGGACTGACGCCTACGAGCAGTACTTC. It codes for CASSLSGTDAYEQYF. The variable domain in full, with the rest retrieved from reference TRBV5-1 and TRBJ2-7, is KAGVTQTPRYLIKTRGQQVTLSCSPISGHRSVSWYQQTPGQGLQFLFEYFSETQRNKGNFPGRFSGRQFSNSRSEMNVSTLELGDSALYLCASSLSGTDAYEQYFGPGTRLTVT.

This clonotype has only a few counts. The chain has TRBV20-1 and TRBJ2-1; D perhaps matches TRBD2 (7 bases). The V end was cut by 6 bases, the J end by 1 base, with 19 bases between. Germline assignment: CDR1 DFQATT and CDR2 SNEGSKA (reference sequence). This CDR3 spans 16 amino acids. CDR3 region: CSATDSGQGSYNEQFF. The CDR3 nucleotides read TGCAGTGCAACAGATAGCGGGCAGGGGTCCTACAATGAGCAGTTCTTC.

In this sample, this clonotype turned up many times. The chain carries TRBV6-2 or TRBV6-3 and TRBJ2-7, with 7 bases aligning to TRBD2. CDR3 length equals 17 residues. J gave up 3 bases and V 7 bases, and 18 bases lay outside the gene matches. Germline lookup yields CDR1 MNHEY and CDR2 SVGEGT. The CDR3 DNA reads as TGTGCCAGCAAGGTCGGCCCCTCGGCTAGCGGATACTACGAGCAGTACTTC. As protein: CASKVGPSASGYYEQYF.

At least ten counts were recorded for this clonotype. The chain combines TRBV10-3 with TRBJ2-5, with TRBD1 matching over 7 bases. The CDR3 has 12 residues. Germline CDR1 and CDR2: ENHRY and SYGVKD. Trimming at V came to 8 bases and at J to 2 bases, leaving 2 bases not matched to a gene. The CDR3 spells CAIGGQQETQYF. In nucleotides, the CDR3 is TGTGCCATCGGGGGACAGCAAGAGACCCAGTACTTC.

This clonotype was recorded at least ten times. The chain recombines TRBV6-1 with TRBJ2-7, with a tentative D call TRBD1 (6 bases). The CDR3 covers 14 residues. Germline CDR1 MNHNS, CDR2 SASEGT. Trimming shortened V by 5 bases and J by 0 bases, and 11 bases separated the two germline ends. CDR3 in amino acids: CASSPDRNSYEQYF. The CDR3 nucleotides are TGTGCCAGCAGTCCTGACAGGAACTCCTACGAGCAGTACTTC.

The sample holds a few counts of this clonotype. DNA of the CDR3: TGTGCCATCAGTGAGAGGATAGATTTTAGGCAAGCCAATGAGCAGTTCTTC. This sequence encodes CAISERIDFRQANEQFF. The gene calls are TRBV10-3 and TRBJ2-1; no definite D call. V gave up 2 bases and J gave up 6 bases, with 20 bases separating them. CDR1 is ENHRY, CDR2 SYGVKD, per germline. This CDR3 contains 17 residues.